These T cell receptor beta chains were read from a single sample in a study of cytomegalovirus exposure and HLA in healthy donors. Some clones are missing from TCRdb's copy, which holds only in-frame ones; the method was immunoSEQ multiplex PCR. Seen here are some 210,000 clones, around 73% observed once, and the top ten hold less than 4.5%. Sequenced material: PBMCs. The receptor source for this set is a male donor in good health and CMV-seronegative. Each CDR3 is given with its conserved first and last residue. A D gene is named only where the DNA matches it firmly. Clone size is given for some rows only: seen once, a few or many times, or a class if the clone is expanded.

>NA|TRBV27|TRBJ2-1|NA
CASSWDSTYNEQFF
TGTGCCAGCAGTTGGGACTCAACTTACAATGAGCAGTTCTTC
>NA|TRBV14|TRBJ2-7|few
CASSQSGTLYEQYF
TGTGCCAGCAGCCAATCCGGGACACTCTACGAGCAGTACTTC
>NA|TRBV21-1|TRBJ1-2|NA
CASSDRTGIHGYTF
TGTGCCAGCAGCGATCGGACAGGGATACATGGCTACACCTTC
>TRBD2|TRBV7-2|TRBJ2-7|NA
CASSLVASGPPYEQYF
TGTGCCAGCAGCTTAGTGGCTAGCGGGCCTCCGTACGAGCAGTACTTC
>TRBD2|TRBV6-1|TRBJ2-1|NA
CASSPSGRKYEQFF
TGTGCCAGCAGCCCTAGCGGGAGAAAGTATGAGCAGTTCTTC
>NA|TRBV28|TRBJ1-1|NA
CASSFEPKNTEAFF
TGTGCCAGCAGTTTTGAGCCGAAGAACACTGAAGCTTTCTTT
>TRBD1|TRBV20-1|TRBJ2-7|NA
CSADRAYEQYF
TGCAGTGCAGACAGGGCCTACGAGCAGTACTTC
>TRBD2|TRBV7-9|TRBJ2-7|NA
CASSRGGAGNPSTPEQYF
TGTGCCAGCAGCAGAGGAGGAGCGGGAAACCCTTCAACCCCTGAGCAGTACTTC
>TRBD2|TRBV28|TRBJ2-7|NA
CASSLWTSGDEQYF
TGTGCCAGCAGTTTATGGACTAGCGGGGACGAGCAGTACTTC
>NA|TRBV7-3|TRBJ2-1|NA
CASSHSTSQVGEQFF
TGTGCCAGCAGTCATTCGACTAGTCAGGTGGGTGAGCAGTTCTTC
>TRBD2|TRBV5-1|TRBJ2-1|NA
CASSLRPGTSGYNEQFF
TGCGCCAGCAGCCTAAGACCGGGGACTAGCGGATACAATGAGCAGTTCTTC
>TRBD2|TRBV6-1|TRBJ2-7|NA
CASSEVGTTGEQYF
TGTGCCAGCAGTGAAGTAGGGACTACTGGCGAGCAGTACTTC
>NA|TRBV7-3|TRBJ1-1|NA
CASSLMAEAEAFF
TGTGCCAGCAGCTTAATGGCAGAGGCTGAAGCTTTCTTT
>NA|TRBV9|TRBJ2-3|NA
CASSVGSGENTDTQYF
TGTGCCAGCAGCGTAGGGTCAGGGGAAAACACAGATACGCAGTATTTT
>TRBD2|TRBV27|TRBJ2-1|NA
CASSLGTSYNEQFF
TGTGCCAGCAGTTTAGGGACTAGTTACAATGAGCAGTTCTTC
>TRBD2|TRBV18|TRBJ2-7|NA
CASSPLTSGSYEQYF
TGTGCCAGCTCACCACTAACTAGCGGTTCCTACGAGCAGTACTTC
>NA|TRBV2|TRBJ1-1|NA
CASRLGQNTEAFF
TGTGCCAGCAGGCTAGGACAGAACACTGAAGCTTTCTTT